The 22 T cell receptor beta chains reported below all come from one sample, sequenced in a study of radiotherapy plus CTLA-4 blockade in lung cancer. Sequencing was performed with immunoSEQ multiplex PCR; in TCRdb, only in-frame clones are kept and a portion is missing. The sample has 35,000 to 40,000 clones; 80% to 90% are singletons. The input for sequencing was peripheral blood, taken from a patient treated with radiotherapy plus ipilimumab. The source is a human donor with non-small cell lung cancer whose response to radiotherapy plus ipilimumab could not be evaluated.

This chain connects TRBV9 to TRBJ1-1, with D unclear. Trimming left V 4 bases short and J 1 base short, with 11 bases between. CDR1 is SGDLS and CDR2 is YYNGEE in the germline V gene. The CDR3 has 14 amino acids. The CDR3 is CASSPPKSNTEAFF. The DNA for the CDR3 is TGTGCCAGCAGCCCTCCTAAGTCGAACACTGAAGCTTTCTTT.

This clone was observed a few times. The rearrangement uses TRBV2 and TRBJ2-5; TRBD2 agrees at 7 bases. Germline lookup yields CDR1 SNHLY and CDR2 FYNNEI. After removal of 4 bases from V and 5 bases from J, the junction contained 10 bases not matched to a gene. The CDR3 is made up of 15 amino acids. The CDR3 here is CASSGVGGPMETQYF. The CDR3 nucleotides read TGTGCCAGCAGTGGGGTGGGAGGGCCGATGGAGACCCAGTACTTC.

This clone was counted once. The V gene is TRBV6-1, the J gene TRBJ1-2; D remains ambiguous. Germline CDR1 reads MNHNS; CDR2 reads SASEGT. V was clipped by 7 bases and J by 5 bases, with 14 bases between them. This CDR3 is 13 amino acids long. In DNA, the CDR3 is TGTGCCAGCAACCCTCGGTCGTTGTATGGCTACACCTTC. It specifies CASNPRSLYGYTF.

The rearrangement links TRBV6-5 to TRBJ1-5, with D unclear. The CDR3 has 13 residues. V lost 6 bases, J lost 3 bases, and 9 bases lay in between. From germline, CDR1 is MNHEY and CDR2 SVGAGI. CDR3 protein: CASSPYINQPQHF. The CDR3 nucleotides read TGTGCCAGCAGCCCTTACATCAATCAGCCCCAGCATTTT.

The rearrangement uses TRBV7-9 and TRBJ1-1; 7 bases match TRBD1. The length of the CDR3 is 15 residues. J was trimmed by 10 bases and V by 1 base; bases with no gene match: 12. Germline loops: CDR1 SEHNR, CDR2 FQNEAQ (reference sequence). The CDR3 DNA follows: TGTGCCAGCAGCTTAGTTACCCATTCAACAGGGGCAGCTTTCTTT. It specifies CASSLVTHSTGAAFF. The variable domain in full, completed from reference TRBV7-9 and TRBJ1-1, reads DTGVSQNPRHKITKRGQNVTFRCDPISEHNRLYWYRQTLGQGPEFLTYFQNEAQLEKSRLLSDRFSAERPKGSFSTLEIQRTEQGDSAMYLCASSLVTHSTGAAFFGQGTRLTVV.

In this sample, this clone turned up once. The rearrangement uses TRBV7-8 and TRBJ1-1, with a weak D call TRBD1 (5 bases). V dropped 7 bases and J dropped 4 bases, with 16 bases sitting between them. Germline CDR1 SGHVS, CDR2 FQNEAQ. This CDR3 contains 14 residues. DNA for the CDR3: TGTGCCAGCATTCCTACAGGACCACTCACTGAAGCTTTCTTT. Translation: CASIPTGPLTEAFF.

The genes are TRBV4-3 and TRBJ2-5; weak D call: TRBD2 (6 bases). CDR3 size: 14 residues. Trimming left V 3 bases short and J 1 base short, with 9 bases between. Germline CDR1 and CDR2: LGHNA and YSLEER. CDR3 in DNA: TGCGCCAGCAGCCAGGAGGGGTTCCAAGAGACCCAGTACTTC. Amino acid sequence: CASSQEGFQETQYF.

The genes are TRBV25-1 and TRBJ2-1, with a tentative D call TRBD1 (6 bases). Trimming removed 7 bases from V and 16 bases from J, with 29 bases in between. The CDR3 spans 15 residues. CDR1 MGHDK and CDR2 SYGVNS come from the germline V gene. CDR3 region: CASTLGPTGTQALFF. DNA for the CDR3: TGTGCCAGCACGCTAGGGCCCACCGGGACACAGGCGTTATTCTTC.

V and J are TRBV7-9 and TRBJ2-5, with D possibly TRBD2 on 6 matching bases. The germline V and J ends were trimmed by 5 bases and 7 bases, with 20 bases remaining between them. Germline CDR1 reads SEHNR; CDR2 reads FQNEAQ (reference sequence). The CDR3 consists of 15 residues. CDR3 nucleotide sequence: TGTGCCAGCAGCGAGATCCGGGACTCCGTTGGGACCCAGTACTTC. Translating gives CASSEIRDSVGTQYF.

The chain carries TRBV7-2 and TRBJ2-3; D unresolved. Trimming pared 8 bases from V and 1 base from J, leaving 16 bases between. Germline V lookup: CDR1 SGHTA, CDR2 FQGNSA. CDR3 length: 15 residues. The chain's CDR3 is CASGYSNAGTDTQYF. In DNA form, the CDR3 reads TGTGCCAGCGGCTACAGCAACGCCGGCACAGATACGCAGTATTTT. Combining the CDR3 with reference TRBV7-2 and TRBJ2-3 gives the whole variable domain GAGVSQSPSNKVTEKGKDVELRCDPISGHTALYWYRQSLGQGLEFLIYFQGNSAPDKSGLPSDRFSAERTGGSVSTLTIQRTQQEDSAVYLCASGYSNAGTDTQYFGPGTRLTVL.

The chain employs TRBV19 and TRBJ1-2, with a possible D match to TRBD1 (6 bases). CDR3 length: 14 residues. CDR1 LNHDA and CDR2 SQIVND come from the germline V gene (reference sequence). Between the trimmed V and J ends, which lost 7 bases and 3 bases, there was a span of 15 bases. The CDR3 bases are TGTGCCAGTACCCCCCGGGGGGCCTACTATGGCTACACCTTC. This sequence encodes CASTPRGAYYGYTF.

The chain is built from TRBV5-6 and TRBJ2-2; 8 bases are a match to TRBD1. Trimming removed 4 bases from V and 5 bases from J; junction bases left unmatched: 16. Germline values: CDR1 SGHDT, CDR2 YYEEEE. The CDR3 is 18 amino acids. CDR3 coding DNA: TGTGCCAGCAGCCCCAGGTTTTCAGGGGGCGCTCAGACCGGGGAGCTGTTTTTT. It codes for CASSPRFSGGAQTGELFF.

V usage is TRBV11-3 and J usage is TRBJ2-3; D not certain. Trimming stripped 1 base from V and 0 bases from J, with 5 bases between. The germline V gene has CDR1 SGHNT and CDR2 YENEEA. This CDR3 comprises 14 residues. The CDR3 sequence: CASSLGSSTDTQYF. The CDR3 nucleotides are TGTGCCAGCAGCTTAGGGAGTAGCACAGATACGCAGTATTTT.

This clone was detected once. The chain recombines TRBV7-9 with TRBJ1-2; a possible D gene is TRBD1 (5 bases). Germline V CDR1 and CDR2: SEHNR, FQNEAQ (reference sequence). The CDR3 loop spans 16 amino acids. V was pared by 1 base and J by 1 base, with 13 bases between. Written as DNA, the CDR3 is TGTGCCAGCAGCTTAGGGACGGGACTAAATAACTATGGCTACACCTTC. As protein: CASSLGTGLNNYGYTF. The full variable domain, its missing parts supplied by reference TRBV7-9 and TRBJ1-2, is DTGVSQNPRHKITKRGQNVTFRCDPISEHNRLYWYRQTLGQGPEFLTYFQNEAQLEKSRLLSDRFSAERPKGSFSTLEIQRTEQGDSAMYLCASSLGTGLNNYGYTFGSGTRLTVV.

The rearrangement uses TRBV7-9 and TRBJ2-5, with D tentatively TRBD1 (5 bases). Deletions cut 4 bases from V and 5 bases from J, with 11 bases between. The CDR3 loop spans 13 amino acids. The germline CDR1 and CDR2 sequences are SEHNR and FQNEAQ (reference sequence). CDR3 nucleotide sequence: TGTGCCAGCAGCTCAAGGGGCCCCGAGACCCAGTACTTC. It is translated as CASSSRGPETQYF. Drawing the rest from reference TRBV7-9 and TRBJ2-5, the complete variable domain is DTGVSQNPRHKITKRGQNVTFRCDPISEHNRLYWYRQTLGQGPEFLTYFQNEAQLEKSRLLSDRFSAERPKGSFSTLEIQRTEQGDSAMYLCASSSRGPETQYFGPGTRLLVL.

The rearrangement uses TRBV2 and TRBJ1-5; D not certain. The CDR3 sequence is 14 residues long. CDR1 and CDR2 from the germline V gene are SNHLY and FYNNEI. Trimming removed 3 bases at V and 0 bases at J, with 6 bases between. The CDR3 DNA is TGTGCCAGCAGTGACCTGTCTAGCAATCAGCCCCAGCATTTT. Translated, it gives CASSDLSSNQPQHF.

The chain joins TRBV7-9 to TRBJ2-3, with TRBD2 matching 12 bases. Germline lookup yields CDR1 SEHNR and CDR2 FQNEAQ (reference sequence). Trimming cost V 5 bases and J 2 bases; bases outside gene matches: 5. This CDR3 contains 16 residues. As DNA, the CDR3 is TGTGCCAGCAGCACCACTAGCGGGGGGACCACAGATACGCAGTATTTT. Translated, it gives CASSTTSGGTTDTQYF.

The chain carries TRBV2 and TRBJ2-3; 11 nucleotides align to TRBD2. Trimming took 5 bases from V and 6 from J; bases not matched to a gene: 10. This CDR3 is 16 amino acids long. Germline V gives CDR1 SNHLY, CDR2 FYNNEI. Written as DNA, the CDR3 is TGTGCCAGCAGTCTTCGGGCGACTAGCGGGGTGGATACGCAGTATTTT. It translates to CASSLRATSGVDTQYF.

Written as DNA, the CDR3 is TGTGCCAGCAGTGATGGAGGTGCTAGGGCCCAGCATTTT. Translation: CASSDGGARAQHF. The V gene is TRBV2, the J gene TRBJ1-5; D is uncertain. Trimming removed 3 bases at V and 11 bases at J, with 14 bases between. CDR3 length: 13 residues. CDR1 is SNHLY and CDR2 is FYNNEI in the germline V gene.

The genes are TRBV18 and TRBJ1-5, with 9 nucleotides matching TRBD1. Germline CDR1 and CDR2: KGHSH and LQKENI. V lost 4 bases, J lost 7 bases, and 5 bases stayed unmatched. CDR3 length equals 14 residues. CDR3 loop: CASSQGQGGQPQHF. DNA of the CDR3: TGTGCCAGCTCACAGGGACAGGGAGGCCAGCCCCAGCATTTT. The variable domain in full, completed from reference TRBV18 and TRBJ1-5, reads NAGVMQNPRHLVRRRGQEARLRCSPMKGHSHVYWYRQLPEEGLKFMVYLQKENIIDESGMPKERFSAEFPKEGPSILRIQQVVRGDSAAYFCASSQGQGGQPQHFGDGTRLSIL.

The chain joins TRBV19 to TRBJ1-1; a possible D gene is TRBD1 (5 bases). CDR3 length equals 14 residues. Trimming pared 0 bases from V and 5 bases from J, leaving 10 bases between. In germline, CDR1 is LNHDA, CDR2 SQIVND (reference sequence). CDR3 sequence (DNA): TGTGCCAGTAGTATAGATTCAGGGCGGACTGAAGCTTTCTTT. Protein: CASSIDSGRTEAFF.

J is TRBJ2-7 and V is TRBV19; the D gene is possibly TRBD1 (5 bases). The germline gives CDR1 LNHDA, CDR2 SQIVND (reference sequence). CDR3 length: 11 amino acids. V lost 6 bases and J lost 5, with 8 bases in between. The CDR3, as DNA: TGTGCCAGTAGGGGGCCCCACGAGCAGTACTTC. The encoded protein is CASRGPHEQYF.